This TCR beta chain was captured in a study of cytomegalovirus exposure and HLA in healthy donors. The primer mix had 60 Vbeta and 13 Jbeta primers. Measured with immunoSEQ multiplex PCR; TCRdb has only the in-frame clones, and not every one. The sample consists of some 150,000 clones, 75% to 90% of them appearing once. A remark on this clone: Its specificity is not known.

Study findings and constraints: The study recorded about 160 TCR beta chains that were cytomegalovirus-associated.

The receptor was derived from a man under 40 in good health and CMV-seronegative. Sequencing was done on a sample of PBMCs.

The CDR3 loop is CAIGGTDLNEKLFF. The CDR3 coding sequence is TGTGCCATCGGGGGGACAGACCTTAATGAAAAACTGTTTTTT. The chain couples TRBV10-3 to TRBJ1-4; 7 positions match TRBD1. The CDR3 contains 14 residues. With 8 bases clipped from V and 4 bases from J, the junction kept 7 bases outside the gene matches. Per germline, CDR1 ENHRY and CDR2 SYGVKD.